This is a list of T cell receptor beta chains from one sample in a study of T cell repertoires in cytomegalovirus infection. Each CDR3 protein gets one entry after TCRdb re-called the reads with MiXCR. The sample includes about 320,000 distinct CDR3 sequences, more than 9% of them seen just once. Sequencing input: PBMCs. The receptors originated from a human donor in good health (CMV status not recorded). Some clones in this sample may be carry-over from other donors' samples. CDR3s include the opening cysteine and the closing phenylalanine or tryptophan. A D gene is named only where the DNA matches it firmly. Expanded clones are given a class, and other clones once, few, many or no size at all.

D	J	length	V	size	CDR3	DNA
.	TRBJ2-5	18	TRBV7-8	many	CASSPKGAPAGPQETQYF	TGTGCCAGCAGCCCTAAAGGGGCCCCAGCCGGACCGCAAGAGACCCAGTACTTC
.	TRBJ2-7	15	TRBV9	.	CASSVDRGTPYEQYF	TGTGCCAGCAGCGTAGATCGCGGGACCCCCTACGAGCAGTACTTC
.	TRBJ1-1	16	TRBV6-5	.	CASSEGLGGWNTEAFF	TGTGCCAGCAGTGAGGGGTTGGGGGGCTGGAACACTGAAGCTTTCTTT
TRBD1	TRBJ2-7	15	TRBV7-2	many	CASSLGPRGLNEQYF	TGTGCCAGCAGCTTAGGCCCCAGGGGGCTGAACGAGCAGTACTTC
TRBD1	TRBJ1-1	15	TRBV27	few	CATPILRQGGTEAFF	TGTGCCACCCCGATCCTGAGACAGGGGGGGACTGAAGCTTTCTTT
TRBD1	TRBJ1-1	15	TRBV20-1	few	CSALPTGGLSDEAFF	TGCAGTGCACTCCCGACAGGGGGCTTGAGTGATGAAGCTTTCTTT
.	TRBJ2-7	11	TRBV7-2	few	CASSLRHEQYF	TGTGCCAGCAGCTTACGCCACGAGCAGTACTTC
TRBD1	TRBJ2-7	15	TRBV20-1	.	CSARDRRLTIYEQYF	TGCAGTGCTAGGGACAGGAGGCTGACCATCTACGAGCAGTACTTC
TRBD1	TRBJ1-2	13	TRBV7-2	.	CASSSQGAVGYTF	TGTGCCAGCAGCTCCCAGGGGGCCGTTGGCTACACCTTC
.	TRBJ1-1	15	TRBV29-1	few	CSVEDGQETNTEAFF	TGCAGCGTTGAAGATGGGCAGGAAACGAACACTGAAGCTTTCTTT
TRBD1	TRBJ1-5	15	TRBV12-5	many	CASWDDRDGNQPQHF	TGTGCTAGTTGGGACGACAGGGACGGCAATCAGCCCCAGCATTTT
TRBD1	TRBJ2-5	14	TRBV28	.	CASSLTGGSETQYF	TGTGCCAGCAGTTTAACAGGGGGATCTGAGACCCAGTACTTC
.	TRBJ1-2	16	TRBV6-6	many	CASSPSGSLGSAGYTF	TGTGCCAGCAGTCCATCGGGATCGCTCGGGTCGGCTGGCTACACCTTC